The 31 T cell receptor beta chains listed next were all sequenced from one sample in a study of cytomegalovirus exposure and HLA in healthy donors. In the PCR, 60 Vbeta and 13 Jbeta primers were used. Repertoires were generated with immunoSEQ multiplex PCR, while TCRdb's copy carries only in-frame clones and drops some. The sample has approximately 170,000 clones; 85% are singletons. The sequenced sample consisted of PBMCs. These receptors all stem from a boy between 2 and 10 years old in good health and CMV-seronegative.

The V call is TRBV7-2, the J call TRBJ1-1; TRBD1 matches at 8 bases. CDR3 length: 14 amino acids. Looked up from germline, CDR1 is SGHTA and CDR2 is FQGNSA. The V segment lost 5 bases and the J segment 4 bases; nucleotides outside the gene matches: 6. Here the CDR3 reads CASSLGQGLTEAFF. CDR3 DNA: TGTGCCAGCAGCCTAGGACAGGGACTCACTGAAGCTTTCTTT. The full variable domain, in which reference TRBV7-2 and TRBJ1-1 provide the parts outside the CDR3, is GAGVSQSPSNKVTEKGKDVELRCDPISGHTALYWYRQSLGQGLEFLIYFQGNSAPDKSGLPSDRFSAERTGGSVSTLTIQRTQQEDSAVYLCASSLGQGLTEAFFGQGTRLTVV.

V gene TRBV6-1 combines with J gene TRBJ1-6; tentative D call: TRBD1 (6 bases). CDR1 MNHNS and CDR2 SASEGT come from the germline V gene. This CDR3 has 15 residues. V was trimmed by 10 bases and J by 0 bases, leaving 13 bases between them. For the CDR3, the DNA is TGTGCCATCGCAGGGGCGAGCTCCTATAATTCACCCCTCCACTTT. This codes for CAIAGASSYNSPLHF.

The V gene is TRBV30, the J gene TRBJ2-3; 7 bases match TRBD2. This CDR3 has 14 residues. Looked up from germline, CDR1 is GTSNPN and CDR2 is SVGIG (reference sequence). V lost 1 base and J lost 4; bases outside the gene matches: 5. The CDR3 loop reads CAWSGPAGSDTQYF. CDR3 bases: TGTGCCTGGAGTGGACCAGCGGGGTCAGATACGCAGTATTTT.

This chain uses TRBV27 with TRBJ2-7; D is unresolved. The CDR3 sequence is 18 residues long. V lost 9 bases to trimming and J lost 0 bases, with 27 bases between them. Germline V gives CDR1 MNHEY, CDR2 SMNVEV (reference sequence). The CDR3 sequence is CARAVETVSRASSYEQYV. The CDR3 region has the DNA TGTGCCAGGGCGGTCGAAACGGTAAGTAGGGCTAGCTCCTACGAGCAGTACGTC.

The table lists this clone with a count of one. The V and J genes are TRBV6-5 and TRBJ2-5; D is possibly TRBD2 (7 bases). The CDR3 is made up of 14 amino acids. CDR1 is MNHEY and CDR2 is SVGAGI in the germline V gene. Between the trimmed V and J ends, which lost 2 bases and 5 bases, there was a span of 12 bases. The CDR3 coding sequence is TGTGCCAGCAGTTACGGGGGGGCCGGGGAGACCCAGTACTTC. This gives the protein CASSYGGAGETQYF.

The V call is TRBV7-2, the J call TRBJ2-1; TRBD2 is a possible D gene (6 bases). The CDR3 has 13 amino acids. Trimming cost V 1 base and J 9 bases, with 10 bases left between them. CDR1 is SGHTA, CDR2 FQGNSA, per germline. As DNA, the CDR3 is TGTGCCAGCAGCTTAGAGCCAGCGGGTGAGCAGTTCTTC. Translating it yields CASSLEPAGEQFF.

Points on this clone: Mismatch with germline at one junction end may stem from a read error. V and J are TRBV20-1 and TRBJ2-3; D may be TRBD1 (5 bases). Germline V gene sequence: CDR1 DFQATT, CDR2 SNEGSKA (reference sequence). The CDR3 runs 11 residues. The CDR3 region has the DNA TGCAGCGCTAGGGGCCCAGATACGCAGTATTTT. It is translated as CSARGPDTQYF.

This sequence joins TRBV9 and TRBJ2-2; 16 bases map to TRBD2. Germline lookup yields CDR1 SGDLS and CDR2 YYNGEE. V lost 3 bases, J lost 7 bases, and 3 bases stayed unmatched. There are 16 residues in the CDR3. The CDR3: CASSEGLAGGHGELFF. Written as DNA, the CDR3 is TGTGCCAGCAGCGAGGGACTAGCGGGGGGGCACGGGGAGCTGTTTTTT.

This chain joins TRBV6-5 and TRBJ1-5; D ambiguous. The germline gives CDR1 MNHEY, CDR2 SVGAGI. The CDR3 sequence is 15 residues long. V was clipped by 6 bases and J by 0 bases, with 12 bases between them. The CDR3 sequence: CASRAGVSSNQPQHF. In DNA, the CDR3 is TGTGCCAGCAGGGCCGGGGTCTCTAGCAATCAGCCCCAGCATTTT.

V and J are TRBV18 and TRBJ2-5, with a possible D match to TRBD1 (6 bases). CDR1 is KGHSH, CDR2 LQKENI, per germline. The CDR3 loop spans 13 amino acids. V lost 1 base and J lost 5, with 8 bases in between. Written as DNA, the CDR3 is TGTGCCAGCTCACCACGCAGGGGTGAGACCCAGTACTTC. Translation: CASSPRRGETQYF. The variable domain in full, completed from reference TRBV18 and TRBJ2-5, reads NAGVMQNPRHLVRRRGQEARLRCSPMKGHSHVYWYRQLPEEGLKFMVYLQKENIIDESGMPKERFSAEFPKEGPSILRIQQVVRGDSAAYFCASSPRRGETQYFGPGTRLLVL.

The DNA of the CDR3 is TGTGCCAGCAGTGAAGCTGACAGGGGGCCCCGGGGCGAGCAGTTCTTC. Encoded protein: CASSEADRGPRGEQFF. The chain links TRBV2 to TRBJ2-1; 10 positions agree with TRBD1. V shed 0 bases, J shed 10 bases, and the junction held 9 bases outside the gene matches. Germline values: CDR1 SNHLY, CDR2 FYNNEI. The CDR3 is 16 residues long.

This clone was counted a single time. The chain uses TRBV7-9 and TRBJ1-1, with D perhaps matching TRBD1 (5 bases). Germline V gene data show CDR1 as SEHNR and CDR2 as FQNEAQ (reference sequence). The CDR3 runs to 13 residues. The V end lost 5 bases, the J end lost 6 bases, and 13 bases lay between the germline ends. CDR3 DNA: TGTGCCAGCAGCCCGTCGGGGGGGGCTGAAGCTTTCTTT. It yields the protein CASSPSGGAEAFF.

The CDR3 loop reads CASSLQGGWGGYTF. The CDR3 DNA follows: TGTGCCAGCAGCTTACAAGGGGGCTGGGGTGGCTACACCTTC. J is TRBJ1-2 and V is TRBV7-9; 7 nucleotides match TRBD1. Germline lookup yields CDR1 SEHNR and CDR2 FQNEAQ (reference sequence). The CDR3 is 14 amino acids. Unmatched junction bases numbered 7, after V lost 2 bases and J lost 7 bases.

The chain recombines TRBV6-5 with TRBJ2-2, with TRBD1 matching over 9 bases. Germline CDR1 and CDR2: MNHEY and SVGAGI. This CDR3 region has 14 residues. The V segment lost 4 bases and the J segment 6 bases; nucleotides outside the gene matches: 3. The CDR3 sequence is CASSSNRGPGELFF. DNA for the CDR3: TGTGCCAGCAGTTCCAACAGGGGGCCCGGGGAGCTGTTTTTT.

The chain joins TRBV6-5 to TRBJ2-7; 8 positions agree with TRBD2. Unmatched junction bases numbered 3, after V lost 5 bases and J lost 0 bases. This CDR3 has 14 residues. Germline CDR1 and CDR2: MNHEY and SVGAGI. The CDR3 is CASSVTSGSYEQYF. The CDR3 DNA is TGTGCCAGCAGTGTCACTAGCGGCTCCTACGAGCAGTACTTC.

The V gene is TRBV2, the J gene TRBJ2-7; 9 nucleotides match TRBD2. Germline-derived CDR1 and CDR2 are SNHLY and FYNNEI. V was pared by 4 bases and J by 3 bases, with 10 bases of the junction left unmatched. This CDR3 comprises 16 residues. CDR3 amino acids: CASSGVAGVVYYEQYF. The CDR3 DNA reads as TGTGCCAGCAGTGGAGTAGCGGGAGTTGTGTACTACGAGCAGTACTTC.

The rearrangement joins TRBV19 to TRBJ1-2; D unresolved. V gave up 6 bases and J gave up 4 bases, with 15 bases separating them. The CDR3 has 14 amino acids. From germline, CDR1 is LNHDA and CDR2 SQIVND (reference sequence). The CDR3 bases are TGTGCCAGTAGAACGGGGAGGAATACCTATGGCTACACCTTC. Amino acid sequence: CASRTGRNTYGYTF.

This clone came up a few times. This rearrangement joins TRBV29-1 to TRBJ1-1; D unresolved. Germline lookup yields CDR1 SQVTM and CDR2 ANQGSEA. This CDR3 has 13 amino acids. Trimming cost V 4 bases and J 0 bases, with 9 bases left between them. Here the CDR3 DNA reads TGCAGCGTTGTAAGGCGGTTGAACACTGAAGCTTTCTTT. This encodes CSVVRRLNTEAFF.

The V call is TRBV5-6, the J call TRBJ2-2; 9 nucleotides line up with TRBD1. The CDR3 is 16 amino acids. V trimming: 3 bases; J trimming: 7 bases; junction bases outside the gene matches: 10. CDR1 is SGHDT and CDR2 is YYEEEE in the germline V gene. As DNA, the CDR3 is TGTGCCAGCAGCTGGGGGACAGGGAGGTTTGGCGGGGAGCTGTTTTTT. This translates into CASSWGTGRFGGELFF.

This clone was counted only a few times. V gene TRBV6-1 combines with J gene TRBJ2-7; D may be TRBD2 (5 bases). Trimming removed 5 bases at V and 6 bases at J, with 14 bases between. The CDR3 has 13 amino acids. CDR1 and CDR2 from the germline V gene are MNHNS and SASEGT. The CDR3 protein is CASSPREEGEQYV. The CDR3 nucleotides read TGTGCCAGCAGTCCGAGGGAAGAGGGCGAGCAGTACGTC.

The rearrangement uses TRBV30 and TRBJ1-2; no clear D. V was shortened by 2 bases and J by 7 bases, with 20 bases between the two germline ends. CDR1 is GTSNPN and CDR2 is SVGIG in the germline V gene (reference sequence). The CDR3 is 15 amino acids. The CDR3 region is CAWSQRVKDPGGYTF. The CDR3 DNA is TGTGCCTGGAGTCAGAGGGTGAAGGATCCCGGTGGCTACACCTTC.

This sequence joins TRBV10-3 and TRBJ2-1; TRBD2 might be the D (6 bases). CDR3 length: 16 residues. The germline V gene encodes CDR1 ENHRY and CDR2 SYGVKD. V lost 4 bases, J lost 6 bases, and 19 bases lay in between. The chain's CDR3 is CAISAGVPTSSNEQFF. For the CDR3, the DNA is TGTGCCATCAGTGCGGGCGTACCTACTAGCAGCAATGAGCAGTTCTTC.

The chain uses TRBV5-6 and TRBJ1-2, with TRBD1 matching over 8 bases. V dropped 3 bases and J dropped 7; count of bases not matched to a gene: 14. Germline CDR1 is SGHDT and CDR2 is YYEEEE. The CDR3 totals 16 residues. CDR3 residues: CASSSGDRRSIAGYTF. The DNA for the CDR3 is TGTGCCAGCAGCTCCGGGGACAGGCGATCTATAGCTGGCTACACCTTC. Full variable domain (remainder filled in from reference TRBV5-6 and TRBJ1-2): DAGVTQSPTHLIKTRGQQVTLRCSPKSGHDTVSWYQQALGQGPQFIFQYYEEEERQRGNFPDRFSGHQFPNYSSELNVNALLLGDSALYLCASSSGDRRSIAGYTFGSGTRLTVV.

This clone was seen only a few times. This rearrangement joins TRBV7-9 to TRBJ1-5; unclear D gene. The germline V and J ends were trimmed by 0 bases and 7 bases, with 7 bases remaining between them. This CDR3 comprises 13 residues. Germline assignment: CDR1 SEHNR and CDR2 FQNEAQ (reference sequence). CDR3 bases: TGTGCCAGCAGCTTAGCCGGAGGCCAGCCCCAGCATTTT. It codes for CASSLAGGQPQHF.

This clone showed up just a few times. The chain joins TRBV7-8 to TRBJ2-3; D is perhaps TRBD1 (6 bases). V lost 5 bases and J lost 12, with 21 bases in between. Germline CDR1 reads SGHVS; CDR2 reads FQNEAQ. CDR3 length equals 14 residues. In nucleotides, the CDR3 is TGTGCCAGCAGCATACTAACAGGGACGGCCTTCCAGTATTTT. Protein: CASSILTGTAFQYF.

The chain uses TRBV10-3 and TRBJ1-1, with 7 bases identical to TRBD1. V was clipped by 4 bases and J by 0 bases; unmatched bases: 8. Germline CDR1 is ENHRY and CDR2 is SYGVKD. The CDR3 is 16 residues long. The CDR3 nucleotides read TGTGCCATCAGTGTAGACCTCACAGGGGTGAACACTGAAGCTTTCTTT. Translation gives CAISVDLTGVNTEAFF.

The V gene is TRBV29-1, the J gene TRBJ1-1; unclear D gene. The V end was cut by 5 bases, the J end by 4 bases, with 11 bases between. This CDR3 region has 12 residues. Germline CDR1 and CDR2: SQVTM and ANQGSEA. CDR3 coding DNA: TGCAGCGTTCCTACCCGGGGCACTGAAGCTTTCTTT. Its translation: CSVPTRGTEAFF.

Turning to this clone: The sample holds other DNA sequences that translate to the same CDR3. The chain is built from TRBV6-1 and TRBJ1-1, with D perhaps matching TRBD1 (6 bases). Germline lookup yields CDR1 MNHNS and CDR2 SASEGT. V was pared by 3 bases and J by 3 bases, with 8 bases between. The CDR3 is 13 amino acids. CDR3 nucleotide sequence: TGTGCCAGCAGTGAGTACAGGGACACTGAAGCTTTCTTT. Protein: CASSEYRDTEAFF.

The chain is built from TRBV28 and TRBJ2-2; weak D call: TRBD2 (6 bases). V was cut by 3 bases and J by 5 bases, with 13 bases left in between. The germline V gene encodes CDR1 MDHEN and CDR2 SYDVKM. This CDR3 has 15 residues. The CDR3 spells CASSLERVRTGELFF. DNA for the CDR3: TGTGCCAGCAGTTTGGAGCGGGTCAGGACCGGGGAGCTGTTTTTT.

CDR3 nucleotide sequence: TGTGCCAGCAAAACAGGCGCTAACTATGGCTACACCTTC. Translated, it gives CASKTGANYGYTF. The V and J genes are TRBV2 and TRBJ1-2; TRBD1 is a possible D gene (5 bases). V lost 7 bases and J lost 0, with 9 bases in between. CDR1 is SNHLY and CDR2 is FYNNEI in the germline V gene. The CDR3 is 13 amino acids.

V gene TRBV10-2 combines with J gene TRBJ2-7; 14 nucleotides line up with TRBD2. The CDR3 covers 15 residues. J lost 7 bases, V lost 0 bases, and 2 bases had no gene match. Germline CDR1 and CDR2: WSHSY and SAAADI. The CDR3 region has the DNA TGCGCCAGCAGTGAGTCCGGACTAGCGGGAGGAGAGCAGTACTTC. This sequence encodes CASSESGLAGGEQYF.